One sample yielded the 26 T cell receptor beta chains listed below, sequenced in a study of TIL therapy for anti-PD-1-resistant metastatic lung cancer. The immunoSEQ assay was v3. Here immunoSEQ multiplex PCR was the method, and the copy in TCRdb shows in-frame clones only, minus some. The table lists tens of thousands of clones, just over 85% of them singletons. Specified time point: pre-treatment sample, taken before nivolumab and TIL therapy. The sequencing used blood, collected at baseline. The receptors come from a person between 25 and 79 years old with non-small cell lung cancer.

The CDR3 bases are TGTGCCAGCAACCCACTGCCGGACAGGGATCAGCCCCAGCATTTT. Its protein is CASNPLPDRDQPQHF. The chain links TRBV2 to TRBJ1-5, with 8 bases aligning to TRBD1. Per germline, CDR1 SNHLY and CDR2 FYNNEI. The CDR3 covers 15 residues. With V trimmed by 7 bases and J by 5 bases, 10 bases remained unmatched.

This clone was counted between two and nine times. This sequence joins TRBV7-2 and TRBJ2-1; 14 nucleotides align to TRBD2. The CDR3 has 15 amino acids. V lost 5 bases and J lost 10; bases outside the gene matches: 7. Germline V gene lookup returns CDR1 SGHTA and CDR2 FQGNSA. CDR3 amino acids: CASSPRLAGGREQFF. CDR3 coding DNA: TGTGCCAGCAGCCCCCGACTAGCGGGAGGGCGCGAGCAGTTCTTC.

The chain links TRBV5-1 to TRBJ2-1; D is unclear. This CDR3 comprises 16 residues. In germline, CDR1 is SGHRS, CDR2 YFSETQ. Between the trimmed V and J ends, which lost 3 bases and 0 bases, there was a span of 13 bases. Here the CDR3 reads CASSSRTESSYNEQFF. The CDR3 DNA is TGCGCCAGCAGCTCGCGGACGGAAAGCTCCTACAATGAGCAGTTCTTC.

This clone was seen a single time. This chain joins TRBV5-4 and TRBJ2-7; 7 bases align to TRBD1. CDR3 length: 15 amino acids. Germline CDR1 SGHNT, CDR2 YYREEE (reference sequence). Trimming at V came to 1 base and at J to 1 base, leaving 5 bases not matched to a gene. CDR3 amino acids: CASSLSQGLSYEQYF. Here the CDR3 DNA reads TGTGCCAGCAGCTTGTCACAGGGGTTGTCCTACGAGCAGTACTTC.

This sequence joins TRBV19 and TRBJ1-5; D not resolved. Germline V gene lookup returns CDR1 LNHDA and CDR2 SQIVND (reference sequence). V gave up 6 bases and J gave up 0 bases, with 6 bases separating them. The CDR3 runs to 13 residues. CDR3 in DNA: TGTGCCAGTAGGGCAGTTAGCAATCAGCCCCAGCATTTT. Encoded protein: CASRAVSNQPQHF. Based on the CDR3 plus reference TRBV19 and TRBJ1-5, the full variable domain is DGGITQSPKYLFRKEGQNVTLSCEQNLNHDAMYWYRQDPGQGLRLIYYSQIVNDFQKGDIAEGYSVSREKKESFPLTVTSAQKNPTAFYLCASRAVSNQPQHFGDGTRLSIL.

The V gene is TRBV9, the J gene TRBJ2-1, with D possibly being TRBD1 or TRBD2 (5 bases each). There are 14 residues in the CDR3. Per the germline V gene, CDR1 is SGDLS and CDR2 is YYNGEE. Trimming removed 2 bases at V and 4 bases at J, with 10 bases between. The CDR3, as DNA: TGTGCCAGCAGCGTCTCGGGACCTTACAATGAGCAGTTCTTC. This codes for CASSVSGPYNEQFF.

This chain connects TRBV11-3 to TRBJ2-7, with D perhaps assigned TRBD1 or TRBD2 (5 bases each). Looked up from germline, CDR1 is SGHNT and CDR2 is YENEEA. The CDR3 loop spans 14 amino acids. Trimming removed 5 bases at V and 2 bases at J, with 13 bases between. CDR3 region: CASSAGGKPYEQYF. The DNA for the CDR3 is TGTGCCAGCAGCGCTGGGGGAAAGCCCTACGAGCAGTACTTC. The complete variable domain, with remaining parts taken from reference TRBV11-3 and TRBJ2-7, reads EAGVVQSPRYKIIEKKQPVAFWCNPISGHNTLYWYLQNLGQGPELLIRYENEEAVDDSQLPKDRFSAERLKGVDSTLKIQPAELGDSAVYLCASSAGGKPYEQYFGPGTRLTVT.

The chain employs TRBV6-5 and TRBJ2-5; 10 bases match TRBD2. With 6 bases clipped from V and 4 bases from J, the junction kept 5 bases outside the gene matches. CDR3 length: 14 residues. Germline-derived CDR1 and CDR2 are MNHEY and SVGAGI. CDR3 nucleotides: TGTGCCAGCAGGGAGCGGGGGGGCCCAGAGACCCAGTACTTC. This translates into CASRERGGPETQYF.

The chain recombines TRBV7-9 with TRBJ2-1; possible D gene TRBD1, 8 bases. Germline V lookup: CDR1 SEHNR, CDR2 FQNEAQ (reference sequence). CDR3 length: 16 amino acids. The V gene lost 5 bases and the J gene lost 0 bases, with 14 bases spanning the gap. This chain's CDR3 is CASSPTGGGSYNEQFF. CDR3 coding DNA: TGTGCCAGCAGCCCCACAGGGGGGGGCTCCTACAATGAGCAGTTCTTC.

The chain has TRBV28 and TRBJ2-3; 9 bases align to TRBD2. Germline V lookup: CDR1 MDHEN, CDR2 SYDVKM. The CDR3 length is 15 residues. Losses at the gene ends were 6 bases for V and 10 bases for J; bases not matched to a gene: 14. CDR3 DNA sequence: TGTGCCAGCAGCCCCCAAGCAAAGCGGGGGGCAGCGCAGTATTTT. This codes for CASSPQAKRGAAQYF.

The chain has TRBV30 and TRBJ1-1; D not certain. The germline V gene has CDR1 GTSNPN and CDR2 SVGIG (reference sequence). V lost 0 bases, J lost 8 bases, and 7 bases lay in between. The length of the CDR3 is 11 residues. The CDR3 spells CAWSVVREAFF. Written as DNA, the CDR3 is TGTGCCTGGAGTGTCGTCAGAGAAGCTTTCTTT.

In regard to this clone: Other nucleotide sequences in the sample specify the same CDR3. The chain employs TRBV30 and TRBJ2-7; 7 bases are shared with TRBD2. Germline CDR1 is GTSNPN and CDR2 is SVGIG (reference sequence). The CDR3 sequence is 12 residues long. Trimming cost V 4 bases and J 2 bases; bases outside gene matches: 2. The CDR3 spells CAWTSGAYEQYF. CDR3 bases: TGTGCCTGGACTAGCGGAGCCTACGAGCAGTACTTC.

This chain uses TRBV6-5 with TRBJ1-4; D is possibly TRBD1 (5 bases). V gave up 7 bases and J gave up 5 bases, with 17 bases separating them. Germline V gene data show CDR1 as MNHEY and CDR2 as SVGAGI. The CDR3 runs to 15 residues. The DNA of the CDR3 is TGTGCCAGCACCGTTACATGGGGCGGAAATGAAAAACTGTTTTTT. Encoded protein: CASTVTWGGNEKLFF.

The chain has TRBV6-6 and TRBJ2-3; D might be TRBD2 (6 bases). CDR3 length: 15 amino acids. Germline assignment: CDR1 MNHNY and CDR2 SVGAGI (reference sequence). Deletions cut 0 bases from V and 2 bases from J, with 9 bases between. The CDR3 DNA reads TGTGCCAGCAGTTACTCGGGGGGACCCACAGATACGCAGTATTTT. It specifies CASSYSGGPTDTQYF.

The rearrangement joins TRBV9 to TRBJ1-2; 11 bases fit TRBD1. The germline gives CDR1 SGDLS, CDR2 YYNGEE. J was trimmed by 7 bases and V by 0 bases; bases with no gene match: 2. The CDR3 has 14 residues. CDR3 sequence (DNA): TGTGCCAGCAGCGTAGGGACAGGGGGCAGTGGCTACACCTTC. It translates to CASSVGTGGSGYTF.

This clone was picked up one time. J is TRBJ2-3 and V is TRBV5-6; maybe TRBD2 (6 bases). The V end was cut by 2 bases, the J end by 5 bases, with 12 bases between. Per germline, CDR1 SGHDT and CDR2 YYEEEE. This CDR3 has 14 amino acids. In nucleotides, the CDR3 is TGTGCCAGCAGCTTAGGAGGGATAGTAGATACGCAGTATTTT. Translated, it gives CASSLGGIVDTQYF.

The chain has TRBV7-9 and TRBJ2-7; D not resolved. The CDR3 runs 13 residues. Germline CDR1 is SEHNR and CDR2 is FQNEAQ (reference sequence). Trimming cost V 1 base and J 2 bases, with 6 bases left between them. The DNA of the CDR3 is TGTGCCAGCAGCTTAGTTCCAGCCTACGAGCAGTACTTC. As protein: CASSLVPAYEQYF.

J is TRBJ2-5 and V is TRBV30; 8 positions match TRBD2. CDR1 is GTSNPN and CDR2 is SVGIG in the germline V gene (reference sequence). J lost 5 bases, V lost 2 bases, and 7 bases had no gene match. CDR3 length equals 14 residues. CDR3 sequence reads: CAWSSGGAYETQYF. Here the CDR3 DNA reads TGTGCCTGGAGTTCCGGGGGGGCGTACGAGACCCAGTACTTC.

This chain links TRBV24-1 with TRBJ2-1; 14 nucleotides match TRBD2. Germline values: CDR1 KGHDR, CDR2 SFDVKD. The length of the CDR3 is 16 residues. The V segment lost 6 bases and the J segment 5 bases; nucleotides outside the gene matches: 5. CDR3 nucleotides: TGTGCCACCAGTACTATGGGACTAGCGGGAGACAATGAGCAGTTCTTC. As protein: CATSTMGLAGDNEQFF.

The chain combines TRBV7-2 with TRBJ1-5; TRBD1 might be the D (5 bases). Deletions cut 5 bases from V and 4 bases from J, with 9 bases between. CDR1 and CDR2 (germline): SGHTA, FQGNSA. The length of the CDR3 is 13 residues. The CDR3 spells CASSRTLNQPQHF. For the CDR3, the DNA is TGTGCCAGCAGCCGGACACTGAATCAGCCCCAGCATTTT. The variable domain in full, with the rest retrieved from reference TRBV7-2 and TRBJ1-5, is GAGVSQSPSNKVTEKGKDVELRCDPISGHTALYWYRQSLGQGLEFLIYFQGNSAPDKSGLPSDRFSAERTGGSVSTLTIQRTQQEDSAVYLCASSRTLNQPQHFGDGTRLSIL.

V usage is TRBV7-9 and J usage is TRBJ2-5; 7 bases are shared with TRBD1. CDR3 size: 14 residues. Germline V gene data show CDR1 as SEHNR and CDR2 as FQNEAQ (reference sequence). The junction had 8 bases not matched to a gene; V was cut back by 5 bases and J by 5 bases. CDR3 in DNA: TGTGCCAGCAGCCAAGGGGGCCTCGGGGAGACCCAGTACTTC. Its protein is CASSQGGLGETQYF.

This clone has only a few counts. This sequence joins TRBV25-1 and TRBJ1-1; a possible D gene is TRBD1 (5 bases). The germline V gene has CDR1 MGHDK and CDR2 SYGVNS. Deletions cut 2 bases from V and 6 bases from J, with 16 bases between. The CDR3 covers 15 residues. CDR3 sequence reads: CASSEGVRGPPEAFF. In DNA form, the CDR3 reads TGTGCCAGCAGTGAAGGGGTGAGGGGTCCCCCTGAAGCTTTCTTT.

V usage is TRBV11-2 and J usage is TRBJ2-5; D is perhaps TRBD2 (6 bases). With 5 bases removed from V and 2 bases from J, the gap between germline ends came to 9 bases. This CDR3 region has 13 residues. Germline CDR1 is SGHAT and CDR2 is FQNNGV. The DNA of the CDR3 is TGTGCCAGCAGCCGGGACTTACAAGAGACCCAGTACTTC. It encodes CASSRDLQETQYF.

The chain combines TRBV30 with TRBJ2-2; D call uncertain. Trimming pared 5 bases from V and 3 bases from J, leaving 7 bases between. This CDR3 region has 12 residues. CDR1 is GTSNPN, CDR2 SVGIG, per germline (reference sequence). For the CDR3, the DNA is TGTGCCTGGTCATTCGACACCGGGGAGCTGTTTTTT. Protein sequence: CAWSFDTGELFF.

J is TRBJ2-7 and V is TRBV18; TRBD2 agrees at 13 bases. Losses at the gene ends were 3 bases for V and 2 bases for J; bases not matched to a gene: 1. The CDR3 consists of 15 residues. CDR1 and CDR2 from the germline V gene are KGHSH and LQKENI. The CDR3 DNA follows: TGTGCCAGCTCACCGGGACTAGCGGGAACCTACGAGCAGTACTTC. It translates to CASSPGLAGTYEQYF.

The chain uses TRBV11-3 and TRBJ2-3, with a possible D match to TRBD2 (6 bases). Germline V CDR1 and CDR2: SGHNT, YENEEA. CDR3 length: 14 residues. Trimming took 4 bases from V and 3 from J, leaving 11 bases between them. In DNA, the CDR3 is TGTGCCAGCAGCTCAGACGGGGGAACAGATACGCAGTATTTT. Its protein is CASSSDGGTDTQYF. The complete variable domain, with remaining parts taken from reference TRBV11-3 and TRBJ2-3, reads EAGVVQSPRYKIIEKKQPVAFWCNPISGHNTLYWYLQNLGQGPELLIRYENEEAVDDSQLPKDRFSAERLKGVDSTLKIQPAELGDSAVYLCASSSDGGTDTQYFGPGTRLTVL.